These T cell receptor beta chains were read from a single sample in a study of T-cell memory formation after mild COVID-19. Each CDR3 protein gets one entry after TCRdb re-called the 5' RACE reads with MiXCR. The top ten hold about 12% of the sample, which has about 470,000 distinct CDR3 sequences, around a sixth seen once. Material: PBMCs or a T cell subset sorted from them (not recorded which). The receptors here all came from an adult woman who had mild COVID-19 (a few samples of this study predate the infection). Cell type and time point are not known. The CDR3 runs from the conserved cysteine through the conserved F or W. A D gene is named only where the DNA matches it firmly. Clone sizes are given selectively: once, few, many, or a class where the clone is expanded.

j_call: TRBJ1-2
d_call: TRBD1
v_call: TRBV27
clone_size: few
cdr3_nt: TGTGCCAGCAGCACGGACAGGGAACGTGGTGGCTACACCTTC
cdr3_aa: CASSTDRERGGYTF

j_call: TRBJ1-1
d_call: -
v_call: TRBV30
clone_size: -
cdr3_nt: TGTGCCTGGAGAGATCAGGGAATTGGGAGCACTGAAGCTTTCTTT
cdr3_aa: CAWRDQGIGSTEAFF

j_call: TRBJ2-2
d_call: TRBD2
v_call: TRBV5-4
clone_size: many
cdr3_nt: TGTGCCAGCAGCTTGGGGGGACTAGGGCTAAACACCGGGGAGCTGTTTTTT
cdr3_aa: CASSLGGLGLNTGELFF

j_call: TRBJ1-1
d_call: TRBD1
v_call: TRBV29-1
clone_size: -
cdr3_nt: TGCAGCGTGGGATCCGGGACAGGGGTCACTGAAGCTTTCTTT
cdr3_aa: CSVGSGTGVTEAFF

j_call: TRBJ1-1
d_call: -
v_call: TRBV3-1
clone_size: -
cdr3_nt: TGTGCCAGCAGCCAAGCCGCAGGTAAGGCTTTCTTT
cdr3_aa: CASSQAAGKAFF

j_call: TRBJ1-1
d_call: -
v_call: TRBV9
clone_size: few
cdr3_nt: TGTGCCAGCAGCCCTCGAGGGAACAGGAACACTGAAGCTTTCTTT
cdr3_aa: CASSPRGNRNTEAFF

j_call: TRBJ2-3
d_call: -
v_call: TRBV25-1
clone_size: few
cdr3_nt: TGTGCCAGCAGTGAATACCGGAACACAGATACGCAGTATTTT
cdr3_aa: CASSEYRNTDTQYF

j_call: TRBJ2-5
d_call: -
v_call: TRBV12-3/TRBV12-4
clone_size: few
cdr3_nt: TGTGCCAGCAGTAATACAGGGACCCCAAAGGGGACCCAGTACTTC
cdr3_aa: CASSNTGTPKGTQYF

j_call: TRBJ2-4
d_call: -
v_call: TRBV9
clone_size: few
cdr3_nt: TGTGCCAGCAGCGTAGATCCATCGCTAGCCAAAAACATTCAGTACTTC
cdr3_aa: CASSVDPSLAKNIQYF

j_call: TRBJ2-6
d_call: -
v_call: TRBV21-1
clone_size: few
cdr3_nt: TGTGCCAGCAGGAGGGGGATTGCTGGGGCCAACGTCCTGACTTTC
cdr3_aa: CASRRGIAGANVLTF

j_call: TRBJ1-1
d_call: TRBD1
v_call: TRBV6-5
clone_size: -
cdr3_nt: TGTGCCAGCAGTCCCGTCTACACAGGGGGGAAAGCTGAAGCTTTCTTT
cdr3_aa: CASSPVYTGGKAEAFF

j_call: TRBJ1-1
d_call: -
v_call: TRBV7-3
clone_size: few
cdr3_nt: TGTGCCAGCAGCTTAAGGGGCGCGGCGAGTTCTGAAGCTTTCTTT
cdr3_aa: CASSLRGAASSEAFF

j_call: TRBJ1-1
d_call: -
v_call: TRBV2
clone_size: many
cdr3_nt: TGTGCCAGCAGTGAATTTGGTTCGTTGAACACTGAAGCTTTCTTT
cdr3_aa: CASSEFGSLNTEAFF

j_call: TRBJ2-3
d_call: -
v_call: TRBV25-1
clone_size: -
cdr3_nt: TGTGCCAGCAGTGGCCGGGAGATTAGCACAGATACGCAGTATTTT
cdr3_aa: CASSGREISTDTQYF

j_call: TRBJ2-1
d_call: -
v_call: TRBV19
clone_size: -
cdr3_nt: TGTGCCAGTAGTCCCGGGACACTAAAGACCAATGAGCAGTTCTTC
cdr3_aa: CASSPGTLKTNEQFF

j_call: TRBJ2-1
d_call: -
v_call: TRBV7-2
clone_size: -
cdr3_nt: TGTGCCAGCAGTTCAAAGAGGGGCCAAAGCGGGTCCTACAATGAGCAGTTCTTC
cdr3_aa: CASSSKRGQSGSYNEQFF

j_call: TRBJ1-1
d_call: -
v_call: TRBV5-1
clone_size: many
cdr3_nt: TGCGCCAGCAGCTTGGATGCCCTGAACACTGAAGCTTTCTTT
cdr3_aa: CASSLDALNTEAFF

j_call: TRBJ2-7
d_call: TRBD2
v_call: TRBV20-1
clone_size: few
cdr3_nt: TGCAGTGCTAGACTCATAGCGGGAGTATACGAGCAGTACTTC
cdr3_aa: CSARLIAGVYEQYF

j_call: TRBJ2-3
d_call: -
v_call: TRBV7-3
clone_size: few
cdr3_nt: TGTGCCAGCAGCCCAGGCAATGGGCGGGGAGATACGCAGTATTTT
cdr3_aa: CASSPGNGRGDTQYF

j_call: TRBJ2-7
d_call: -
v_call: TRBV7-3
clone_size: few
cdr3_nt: TGTGCCAGCAGCCCCTCGACAGATTCCTACGAGCAGTACTTC
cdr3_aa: CASSPSTDSYEQYF

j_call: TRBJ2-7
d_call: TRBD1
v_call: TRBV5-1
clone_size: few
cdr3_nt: TGCGCCAGCAGCTTGCCTACAGGGGTTCTCTCCTACGAGCAGTACTTC
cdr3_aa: CASSLPTGVLSYEQYF

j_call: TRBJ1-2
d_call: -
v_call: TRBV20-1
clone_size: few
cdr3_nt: TGCAGTGCTGGAAGACAGTTTGGCTACACCTTC
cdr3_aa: CSAGRQFGYTF

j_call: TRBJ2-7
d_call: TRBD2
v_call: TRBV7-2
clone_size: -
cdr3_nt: TGTGCCAGCAGCACAGTGGGGACTAGCGGGATGCGCTACGAGCAGTACTTC
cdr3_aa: CASSTVGTSGMRYEQYF

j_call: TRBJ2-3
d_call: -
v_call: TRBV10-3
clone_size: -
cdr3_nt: TGTGCCATCAGCCGACAGGCTTCAGATACGCAGTATTTT
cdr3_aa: CAISRQASDTQYF

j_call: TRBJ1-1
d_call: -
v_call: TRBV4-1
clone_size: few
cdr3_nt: TGCGCCAGCAGCCAAAACGAGGGGCCATTTATTAACACTGAAGCTTTCTTT
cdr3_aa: CASSQNEGPFINTEAFF

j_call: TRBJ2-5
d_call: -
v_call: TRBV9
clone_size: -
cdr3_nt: TGTGCCAGCAGCGCGTGGACAGAAAAAGAGACCCAGTACTTC
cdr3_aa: CASSAWTEKETQYF

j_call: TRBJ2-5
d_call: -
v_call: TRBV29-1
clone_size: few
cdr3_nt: TGCAGCGTTGAAGGAGTGAGGGCTATCCAAGAGACCCAGTACTTC
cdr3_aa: CSVEGVRAIQETQYF

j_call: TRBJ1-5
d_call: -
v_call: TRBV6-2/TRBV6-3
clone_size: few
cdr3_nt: TGTGCCAGCAGCCTTCCAGTTCTATATCAGCCCCAGCATTTT
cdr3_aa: CASSLPVLYQPQHF

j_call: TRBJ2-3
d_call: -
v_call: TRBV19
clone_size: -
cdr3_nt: TGTGCCAGTAGTTGGAGCGCCGAACCCCCTGCGCAGTATTTT
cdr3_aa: CASSWSAEPPAQYF

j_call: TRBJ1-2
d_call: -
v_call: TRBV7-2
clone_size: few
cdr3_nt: TGTGCCAGCAGCTTAGACGGACAGCTCTATGGCTACACCTTC
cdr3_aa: CASSLDGQLYGYTF

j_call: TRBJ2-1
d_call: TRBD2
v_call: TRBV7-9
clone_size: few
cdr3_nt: TGTGCCAGCAGTCTTCTAAACGGGAGGTTCTACAATGAGCAGTTCTTC
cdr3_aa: CASSLLNGRFYNEQFF

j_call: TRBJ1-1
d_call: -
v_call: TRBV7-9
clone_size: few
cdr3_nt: TGTGCCAGCAGCTTAGGTTCTCGGGGTATCACTGAAGCTTTCTTT
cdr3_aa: CASSLGSRGITEAFF

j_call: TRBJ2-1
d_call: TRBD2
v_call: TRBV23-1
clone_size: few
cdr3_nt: TGCGCCAGCAGTCCCCGGGGAGGGAGTGGCCCCCACAATGAGCAGTTCTTC
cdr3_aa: CASSPRGGSGPHNEQFF

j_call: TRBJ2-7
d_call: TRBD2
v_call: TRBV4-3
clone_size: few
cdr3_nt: TGCGCCAGCAGCCAAGACTTTACCGGGACTACTATCTACGAGCAGTACTTC
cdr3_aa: CASSQDFTGTTIYEQYF

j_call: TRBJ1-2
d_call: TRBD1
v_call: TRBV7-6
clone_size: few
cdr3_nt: TGTGCCAGCGGTACCGGGACAGGGGTTGGCTACACCTTC
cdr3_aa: CASGTGTGVGYTF

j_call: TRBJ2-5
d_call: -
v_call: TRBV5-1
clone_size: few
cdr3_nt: TGCGCCAGCAGGGGAGAGTCAGGAGTACCAGAAGAGACCCAGTACTTC
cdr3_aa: CASRGESGVPEETQYF

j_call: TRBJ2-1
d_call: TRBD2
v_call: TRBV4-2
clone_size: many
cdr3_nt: TGTGCCAGCAGCCAAGATCCTACCGGGAGGGCCCCTCATGAGCAGTTCTTC
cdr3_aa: CASSQDPTGRAPHEQFF

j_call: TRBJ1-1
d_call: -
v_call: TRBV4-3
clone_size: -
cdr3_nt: TGCGCCAGCAGCCAAGATTTGGGGGGCCTGGACACTGAAGCTTTCTTT
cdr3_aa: CASSQDLGGLDTEAFF

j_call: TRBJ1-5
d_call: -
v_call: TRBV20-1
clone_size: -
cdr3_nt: TGCAGTGCTAGAGATACAGATAGCAATCAGCCCCAGCATTTT
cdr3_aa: CSARDTDSNQPQHF

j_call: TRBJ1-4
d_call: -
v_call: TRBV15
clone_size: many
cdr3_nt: TGTGCCACCAGCAGAGGACGGAGACTTAATGAAAAACTGTTTTTT
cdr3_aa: CATSRGRRLNEKLFF

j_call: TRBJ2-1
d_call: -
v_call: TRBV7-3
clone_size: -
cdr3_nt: TGTGCCAGCAGCTTCACGGGGTATGAGCAGTTCTTC
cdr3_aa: CASSFTGYEQFF

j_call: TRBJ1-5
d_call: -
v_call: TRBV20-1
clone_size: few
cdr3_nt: TGCAGTGCCCCTTCCCGACAGGTAGATAGCAATCAGCCCCAGCATTTT
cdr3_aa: CSAPSRQVDSNQPQHF

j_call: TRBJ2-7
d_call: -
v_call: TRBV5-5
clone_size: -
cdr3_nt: TGTGCCAGCAGCTTAAATGGCAACTCCTACGAGCAGTACTTC
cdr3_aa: CASSLNGNSYEQYF

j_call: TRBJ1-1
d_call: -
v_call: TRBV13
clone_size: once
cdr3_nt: TGTGCCAGCAGCTTAGGACCCGGGGCAGGGTTCACTGAAGCTTTCTTT
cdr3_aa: CASSLGPGAGFTEAFF

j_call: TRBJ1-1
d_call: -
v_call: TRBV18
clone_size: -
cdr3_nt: TGTGCCAGCTCACCAGGGACACCCGCCTTGAACACTGAAGCTTTCTTT
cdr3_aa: CASSPGTPALNTEAFF

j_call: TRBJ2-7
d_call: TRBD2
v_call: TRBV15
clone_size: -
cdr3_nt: TGTGCCACCAGCAGAGGACTAGCGGGAGGTTACGAGCAGTACTTC
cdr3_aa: CATSRGLAGGYEQYF

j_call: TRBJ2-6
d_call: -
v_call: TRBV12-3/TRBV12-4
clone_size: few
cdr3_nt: TGTGCCAGCCTACACGGGGTTGGGGCCAACGTCCTGACTTTC
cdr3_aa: CASLHGVGANVLTF

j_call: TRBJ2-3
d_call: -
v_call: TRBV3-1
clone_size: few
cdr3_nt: TGTGCCAGCAGCGAAGGCCCTGGCCCCGGGCAAGATACGCAGTATTTT
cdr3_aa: CASSEGPGPGQDTQYF

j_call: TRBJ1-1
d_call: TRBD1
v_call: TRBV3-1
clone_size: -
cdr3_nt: TGTGCCAGCAGCCCAGAAACAGGGGGAGCTTTCTTT
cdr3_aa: CASSPETGGAFF

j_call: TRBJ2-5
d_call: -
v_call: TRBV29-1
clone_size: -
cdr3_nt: TGCAGCGTTGGGACAACCGAAGAGACCCAGTACTTC
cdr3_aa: CSVGTTEETQYF

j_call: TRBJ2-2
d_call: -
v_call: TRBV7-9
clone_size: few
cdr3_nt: TGTGCCAGCAGCCCTCAATATCCTCCACCCGGGGAGCTGTTTTTT
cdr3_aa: CASSPQYPPPGELFF

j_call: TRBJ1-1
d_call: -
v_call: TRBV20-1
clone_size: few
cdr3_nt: TGCAGTGCTAGCGTGTACGGGAGGGACACTGAAGCTTTCTTT
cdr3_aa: CSASVYGRDTEAFF

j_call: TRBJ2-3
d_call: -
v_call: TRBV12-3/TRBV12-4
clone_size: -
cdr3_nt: TGTGCCAGCAGTTTACGGGGGCGAACAGATACGCAGTATTTT
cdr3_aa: CASSLRGRTDTQYF